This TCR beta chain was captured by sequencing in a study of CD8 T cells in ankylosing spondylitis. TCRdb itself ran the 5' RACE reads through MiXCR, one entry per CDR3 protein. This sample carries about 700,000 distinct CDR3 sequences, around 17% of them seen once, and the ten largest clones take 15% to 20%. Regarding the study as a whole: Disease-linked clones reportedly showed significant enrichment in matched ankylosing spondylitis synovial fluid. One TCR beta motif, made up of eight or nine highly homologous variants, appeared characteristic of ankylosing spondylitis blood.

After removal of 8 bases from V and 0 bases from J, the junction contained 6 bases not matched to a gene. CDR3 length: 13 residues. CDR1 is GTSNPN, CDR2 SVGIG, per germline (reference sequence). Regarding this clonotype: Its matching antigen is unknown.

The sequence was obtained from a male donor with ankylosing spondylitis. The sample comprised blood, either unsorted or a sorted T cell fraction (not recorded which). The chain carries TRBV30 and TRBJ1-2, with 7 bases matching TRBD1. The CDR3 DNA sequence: TGTGCCGGGGGGACAGAAACTAACTATGGCTACACCTTC. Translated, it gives CAGGTETNYGYTF.